The 21 T cell receptor beta chains below were found in one sample sequenced in a study of response to subunit inactivated influenza vaccine. TCRdb reprocessed the RT-PCR reads with MiXCR, giving one entry per CDR3 protein. Of around 570,000 distinct CDR3 sequences listed, approximately 7.6% are singletons. Sequencing used PBMCs from blood, obtained less than 25 months after vaccination. These receptor sequences come from a man in his fifties or sixties who received an inactivated influenza vaccine.

This sequence joins TRBV19 and TRBJ2-1; D possibly corresponds to TRBD2 (5 bases). CDR1 is LNHDA, CDR2 SQIVND, per germline (reference sequence). The length of the CDR3 is 11 residues. With 2 bases removed from V and 9 bases from J, the gap between germline ends came to 5 bases. CDR3 sequence (DNA): TGTGCCAGTAGTATACGGGGTGAGCAGTTCTTC. Its translation: CASSIRGEQFF.

The genes are TRBV11-2 and TRBJ2-1; possibly TRBD2 for D (6 bases). This CDR3 contains 17 residues. CDR1 and CDR2 (germline): SGHAT, FQNNGV. V shed 5 bases and J shed 4 bases, with 21 bases lying between them. CDR3 DNA: TGTGCCAGCAGCCCTGGGGGGAACCGAGGGTGGTACAATGAGCAGTTCTTC. This gives the protein CASSPGGNRGWYNEQFF.

There are many counts of this clonotype. The chain is built from TRBV9 and TRBJ2-1; 8 nucleotides agree with TRBD2. Losses at the gene ends were 0 bases for V and 7 bases for J; bases not matched to a gene: 6. Germline values: CDR1 SGDLS, CDR2 YYNGEE. This CDR3 comprises 15 residues. The CDR3 region has the DNA TGTGCCAGCAGCGTAGCGGGAGGGCCAGGGAATGAGCAGTTCTTC. Its translation: CASSVAGGPGNEQFF.

CDR3 loop: CASSRGTFGPNTGELFF. The DNA for the CDR3 is TGCGCCAGCAGCCGAGGGACATTCGGCCCGAACACCGGGGAGCTGTTTTTT. The chain employs TRBV4-3 and TRBJ2-2, with D possibly being TRBD1 (6 bases). Trimming left V 4 bases short and J 0 bases short, with 15 bases between. Germline V CDR1 and CDR2: LGHNA, YSLEER. The CDR3 runs 17 residues.

As regards this clonotype: Being one base from a much bigger clone, this may be a read error. V and J are TRBV20-1 and TRBJ2-7; 7 positions agree with TRBD1. In germline, CDR1 is DFQATT, CDR2 SNEGSKA (reference sequence). The CDR3 runs to 13 residues. CDR3 loop: CSARGNRGYAQYF. Here the CDR3 DNA reads TGCAGTGCTAGAGGAAACAGGGGCTACGCGCAGTACTTC.

At least ten counts were recorded for this clonotype. The J gene is TRBJ2-1, the V gene TRBV11-2; 9 bases match TRBD2. The V and J ends lost 5 bases and 8 bases, in that order; junction bases with no gene match: 13. The length of the CDR3 is 16 residues. Germline CDR1 and CDR2: SGHAT and FQNNGV. Here the CDR3 DNA reads TGTGCCAGCAGCCCGCCGGGGACTAGCAGGAACGATGAGCAGTTCTTC. It codes for CASSPPGTSRNDEQFF. Filled out from reference TRBV11-2 and TRBJ2-1, the complete variable domain reads EAGVAQSPRYKIIEKRQSVAFWCNPISGHATLYWYQQILGQGPKLLIQFQNNGVVDDSQLPKDRFSAERLKGVDSTLKIQPAKLEDSAVYLCASSPPGTSRNDEQFFGPGTRLTVL.

The chain has TRBV7-6 and TRBJ2-2; D ambiguous. Germline values: CDR1 SGHVS, CDR2 FNYEAQ. The CDR3 extends over 16 amino acids. With 5 bases removed from V and 1 base from J, the gap between germline ends came to 14 bases. CDR3 bases: TGTGCCAGCAGCCCACCCGAGGCGTTGAACACCGGGGAGCTGTTTTTT. This codes for CASSPPEALNTGELFF.

The rearrangement links TRBV6-1 to TRBJ2-1, with TRBD2 identical over 7 bases. The V gene's germline CDR1 is MNHNS and CDR2 SASEGT. This CDR3 has 16 residues. V lost 5 bases and J lost 2; bases outside the gene matches: 9. CDR3 protein: CASSMTSSSAYNEQFF. The CDR3 DNA is TGTGCCAGCAGTATGACTAGCTCTAGTGCCTACAATGAGCAGTTCTTC.

This clonotype was counted ten times or more. The rearrangement uses TRBV25-1 and TRBJ2-4, with 8 bases matching TRBD2. V lost 3 bases to trimming and J lost 11 bases; unmatched junction nucleotides: 6. Germline V CDR1 and CDR2: MGHDK, SYGVNS. The CDR3 is 13 residues long. The CDR3 loop reads CASSDAGGLVQYF. CDR3 DNA: TGTGCCAGCAGTGATGCGGGAGGCTTAGTTCAGTACTTC.

This clonotype was detected only a few times. V is TRBV28 and J is TRBJ1-5, with 10 bases fitting TRBD1. The CDR3 has 16 residues. Trimming at V came to 8 bases and at J to 1 base, leaving 8 bases not matched to a gene. The V gene's germline CDR1 is MDHEN and CDR2 SYDVKM. The CDR3 region has the DNA TGTGCCAGCCGAGGGACAGGGGTGACGAGCAATCAGCCCCAGCATTTT. It translates to CASRGTGVTSNQPQHF.

This clonotype was picked up many times. V gene TRBV19 combines with J gene TRBJ1-6, with D hard to call. Germline V gives CDR1 LNHDA, CDR2 SQIVND (reference sequence). There are 16 residues in the CDR3. The ends were cut back, 2 bases at V and 6 bases at J, with 14 bases in the middle. Here the CDR3 DNA reads TGTGCCAGTAGTATATTGGCGGGAACTTCTAATTCACCCCTCCACTTT. It encodes CASSILAGTSNSPLHF.

The rearrangement links TRBV4-3 to TRBJ2-1; no clear D. This CDR3 has 15 amino acids. Trimming shortened V by 0 bases and J by 4 bases, and 10 bases separated the two germline ends. Germline CDR1 is LGHNA and CDR2 is YSLEER. The CDR3 nucleotides read TGCGCCAGCAGCCAAGATCGCGACCAATACAATGAGCAGTTCTTC. Its protein product is CASSQDRDQYNEQFF.

The rearrangement links TRBV12-3 or TRBV12-4 to TRBJ2-7; 9 nucleotides align to TRBD1. V shed 5 bases, J shed 4 bases, and the junction held 6 bases outside the gene matches. The CDR3 runs 14 residues. In DNA form, the CDR3 reads TGTGCCAGCAGTGCCGGGGACAGGGAGTACGAGCAGTACTTC. This encodes CASSAGDREYEQYF.

This chain joins TRBV7-9 and TRBJ1-2; D is undetermined. The germline V and J ends were trimmed by 8 bases and 8 bases, with 18 bases remaining between them. Germline values: CDR1 SEHNR, CDR2 FQNEAQ (reference sequence). The CDR3 covers 13 residues. CDR3 nucleotide sequence: TGTGCCAGCCGCGGCCCCGAGTGGTACGGCTACACCTTC. Its protein is CASRGPEWYGYTF.

In this sample, this clonotype turned up many times. V is TRBV27 and J is TRBJ2-7; D gene unclear. The CDR3 has 14 residues. Per the germline V gene, CDR1 is MNHEY and CDR2 is SMNVEV (reference sequence). V lost 7 bases to trimming and J lost 0 bases, with 13 bases between them. The CDR3 reads CASMTSRSSYEQYF. In DNA form, the CDR3 reads TGTGCCAGCATGACGTCACGGAGCTCCTACGAGCAGTACTTC.

The chain has TRBV6-1 and TRBJ2-1; unclear D gene. Trimming cost V 5 bases and J 5 bases, with 13 bases left between them. Germline values: CDR1 MNHNS, CDR2 SASEGT. The CDR3 is made up of 14 amino acids. CDR3 in amino acids: CASSPTFSHNEQFF. CDR3 nucleotides: TGTGCCAGCAGTCCTACTTTTTCCCACAATGAGCAGTTCTTC.

This clonotype was observed at least ten times. The chain links TRBV12-3 or TRBV12-4 to TRBJ2-2; perhaps TRBD2 as D (5 bases). This CDR3 has 15 amino acids. V was shortened by 5 bases and J by 0 bases, with 10 bases between the two germline ends. CDR3 sequence reads: CASSDTRANTGELFF. In nucleotides, the CDR3 is TGTGCCAGCAGTGATACTAGAGCGAACACCGGGGAGCTGTTTTTT.

V usage is TRBV18 and J usage is TRBJ2-5, with D possibly being TRBD1 (6 bases). Germline CDR1 is KGHSH and CDR2 is LQKENI. V lost 2 bases and J 1 base, leaving 8 bases between the germline ends. This CDR3 region has 14 residues. For the CDR3, the DNA is TGTGCCAGCTCACCAGGGGACACCCAAGAGACCCAGTACTTC. Protein sequence: CASSPGDTQETQYF. Filled out from reference TRBV18 and TRBJ2-5, the complete variable domain reads NAGVMQNPRHLVRRRGQEARLRCSPMKGHSHVYWYRQLPEEGLKFMVYLQKENIIDESGMPKERFSAEFPKEGPSILRIQQVVRGDSAAYFCASSPGDTQETQYFGPGTRLLVL.

At least ten counts were recorded for this clonotype. The CDR3 is CASSLRTGGATDTQYF. For the CDR3, the DNA is TGTGCCAGCAGCCTAAGGACAGGGGGCGCGACAGATACGCAGTATTTT. The chain joins TRBV7-2 to TRBJ2-3; TRBD1 matches at 11 bases. Germline V gene lookup returns CDR1 SGHTA and CDR2 FQGNSA. The CDR3 is made up of 16 amino acids. The V and J ends lost 5 bases and 3 bases, in that order; junction bases with no gene match: 7.

This clonotype has a count of ten or more. V is TRBV5-1 and J is TRBJ2-1; D not resolved. The CDR3 loop spans 16 amino acids. V gave up 0 bases and J gave up 0 bases, with 10 bases separating them. In germline, CDR1 is SGHRS, CDR2 YFSETQ. CDR3 amino acids: CASSLAVSSSYNEQFF. The CDR3 DNA reads TGCGCCAGCAGCTTGGCCGTCAGTAGCTCCTACAATGAGCAGTTCTTC.

This chain joins TRBV29-1 and TRBJ1-2, with a tentative D call TRBD1 (5 bases). V was trimmed by 6 bases and J by 2 bases, leaving 13 bases between them. Germline values: CDR1 SQVTM, CDR2 ANQGSEA. The length of the CDR3 is 13 residues. The CDR3 is CSVLQGTNYGYTF. The CDR3 DNA is TGCAGCGTCCTTCAGGGTACGAACTATGGCTACACCTTC.